Listed below are T cell receptor beta chains from one sample, sequenced in a study of blood T cell repertoires in COVID-19. The data were produced by immunoSEQ multiplex PCR, yet TCRdb's version contains in-frame clones alone and is incomplete. The sample lists approximately 290,000 clones; 80% to 95% were seen once. The sample was PBMCs or T cells enriched from blood (not recorded which). These receptors were collected from a woman aged 25 to 39 who had recovered from COVID-19. Both conserved end residues are part of each CDR3. A D gene is named only where the DNA matches it firmly.

>NA|TRBV9|14|TRBJ1-6
CASSGTDYNSPLHF
>NA|TRBV15|14|TRBJ1-2
CATSPRGQNYGYTF
>TRBD2|TRBV19|18|TRBJ2-2
CASSIGWLAVSNTGELFF
>NA|TRBV7-8|16|TRBJ2-7
CASSLGRGEMNYEQYF
>NA|TRBV20-1|13|TRBJ2-7
CSASQGPGREQYF
>NA|TRBV27|14|TRBJ2-1
CASRGRGSYNEQFF
>NA|TRBV10-3|15|TRBJ1-5
CASGQELRGNQPQHF
>TRBD2|TRBV5-1|16|TRBJ2-2
CASSRLAGRNTGELFF
>NA|TRBV29-1|13|TRBJ1-1
CSVARVESTEAFF
>TRBD2|TRBV14|16|TRBJ2-7
CASRNGAGGGPYEQYF
>NA|TRBV7-7|15|TRBJ2-5
CASSLVGGSGETQYF
>NA|TRBV28|12|TRBJ1-5
CASSPPFEPQHF
>TRBD2|TRBV13|12|TRBJ2-5
CASRAGGETQYF
>TRBD1|TRBV7-3|15|TRBJ2-1
CASSITPGQGNEQFF
>NA|TRBV6-6|16|TRBJ2-5
CASSYSRGTGEETQYF
>TRBD1|TRBV19|18|TRBJ1-1
CASSLWTGLGVMNTEAFF
>NA|TRBV11-2|13|TRBJ1-2
CASSLAQQGSDTF
>TRBD2|TRBV7-6|16|TRBJ2-3
CASSFASGTSTDTQYF
>NA|TRBV3-1/TRBV3-2|13|TRBJ1-2
CASSQGRDYGYTF
>TRBD2|TRBV10-1|15|TRBJ2-1
CASSEASGSYNEQFF
>NA|TRBV7-3|13|TRBJ1-1
CASSSGQNTEAFF
>NA|TRBV7-9|17|TRBJ1-4
CASTSGINRGKNEKLFF
>NA|TRBV28|13|TRBJ2-1
CASSATHINEQFF
>TRBD1|TRBV15|12|TRBJ1-2
CATSPTGGGYTF
>NA|TRBV2|13|TRBJ2-1
CASRVGLNNEQFF
>NA|TRBV18|14|TRBJ1-1
CASSNANMNTEAFF
>NA|TRBV27|16|TRBJ2-6
CASTYLTVSGANVLTF
>NA|TRBV6-1|14|TRBJ1-2
CASSEALVGYGYTF
>NA|TRBV9|14|TRBJ1-3
CASSATGPGNTIYF
>NA|TRBV12-2|16|TRBJ2-3
CASRLALGQNEDTQYF
>NA|TRBV6-5|15|TRBJ1-2
CASSTYRDNNYGYTF
>TRBD2|TRBV9|15|TRBJ2-7
CASSVGTSGSSEQYF
>TRBD2|TRBV18|17|TRBJ2-3
CASSPSTSGRAVDTQYF
>TRBD1|TRBV7-2|14|TRBJ1-5
CASSPRDRGQPQHF
>TRBD2|TRBV5-4|13|TRBJ2-3
CASSLAGGYTQYF
>NA|TRBV29-1|12|TRBJ2-1
CSGGEQGNEQFF
>NA|TRBV5-1|13|TRBJ1-2
CASSLDRVEGYTF
>TRBD1|TRBV7-9|16|TRBJ2-1
CASSSTGAGSYNEQFF
>NA|TRBV3-1/TRBV3-2|15|TRBJ2-1
CASSQEILSYNEQFF
>TRBD2|TRBV5-1|16|TRBJ2-1
CASSLDMGTRNNEQFF
>TRBD2|TRBV7-2|16|TRBJ2-1
CASSPRLAGFGNEQFF
>TRBD2|TRBV4-1|16|TRBJ2-1
CASSPGLAGLISEQFF